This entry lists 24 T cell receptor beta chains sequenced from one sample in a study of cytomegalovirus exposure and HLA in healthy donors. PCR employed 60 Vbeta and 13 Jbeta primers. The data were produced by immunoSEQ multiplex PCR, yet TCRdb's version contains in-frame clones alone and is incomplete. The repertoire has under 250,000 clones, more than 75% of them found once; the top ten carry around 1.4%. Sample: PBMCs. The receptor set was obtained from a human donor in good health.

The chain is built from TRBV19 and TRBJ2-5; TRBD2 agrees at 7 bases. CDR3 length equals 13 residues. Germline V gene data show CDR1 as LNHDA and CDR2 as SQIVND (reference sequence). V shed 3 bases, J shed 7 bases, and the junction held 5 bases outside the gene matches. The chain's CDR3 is CASSIQGEGTQYF. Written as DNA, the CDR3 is TGTGCCAGTAGTATTCAAGGGGAGGGGACCCAGTACTTC.

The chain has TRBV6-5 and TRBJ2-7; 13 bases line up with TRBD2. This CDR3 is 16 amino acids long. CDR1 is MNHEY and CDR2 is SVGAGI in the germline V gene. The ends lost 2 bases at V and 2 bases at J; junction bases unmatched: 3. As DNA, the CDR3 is TGTGCCAGCAGTTACGGGACTAGCGGGAACCCCTACGAGCAGTACTTC. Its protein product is CASSYGTSGNPYEQYF.

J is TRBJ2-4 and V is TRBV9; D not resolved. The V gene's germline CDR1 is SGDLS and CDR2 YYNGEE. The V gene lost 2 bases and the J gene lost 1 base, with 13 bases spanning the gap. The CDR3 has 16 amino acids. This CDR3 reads CASSVDLDAAKNIQYF. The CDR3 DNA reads TGTGCCAGCAGCGTGGATCTAGACGCGGCCAAAAACATTCAGTACTTC.

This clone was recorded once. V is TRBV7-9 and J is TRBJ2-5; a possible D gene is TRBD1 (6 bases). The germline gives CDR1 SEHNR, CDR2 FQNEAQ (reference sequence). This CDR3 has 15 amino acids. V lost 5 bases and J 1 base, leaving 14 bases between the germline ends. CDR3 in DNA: TGTGCCAGCAGCCCCCCGACAGGTTCCCAAGAGACCCAGTACTTC. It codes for CASSPPTGSQETQYF.

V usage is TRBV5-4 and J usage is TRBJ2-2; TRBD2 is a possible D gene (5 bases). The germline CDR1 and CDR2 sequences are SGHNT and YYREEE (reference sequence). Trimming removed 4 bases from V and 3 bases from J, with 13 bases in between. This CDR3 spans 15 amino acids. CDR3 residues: CASSPSGGYTGELFF. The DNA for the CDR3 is TGTGCCAGCAGCCCCAGCGGAGGCTACACCGGGGAGCTGTTTTTT.

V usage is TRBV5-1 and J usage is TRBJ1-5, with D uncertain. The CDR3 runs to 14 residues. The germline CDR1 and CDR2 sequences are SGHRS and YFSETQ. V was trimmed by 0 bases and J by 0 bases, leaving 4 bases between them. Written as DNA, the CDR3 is TGCGCCAGCAGCTTGGACAGTAGCAATCAGCCCCAGCATTTT. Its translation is CASSLDSSNQPQHF. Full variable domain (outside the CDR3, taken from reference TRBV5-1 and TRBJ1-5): KAGVTQTPRYLIKTRGQQVTLSCSPISGHRSVSWYQQTPGQGLQFLFEYFSETQRNKGNFPGRFSGRQFSNSRSEMNVSTLELGDSALYLCASSLDSSNQPQHFGDGTRLSIL.

CDR3 protein: CASSVGSGRASYNEQFF. CDR3 coding DNA: TGTGCCAGCAGCGTAGGTAGCGGGAGGGCCTCCTACAATGAGCAGTTCTTC. The rearrangement joins TRBV9 to TRBJ2-1; the match to TRBD2 covers 11 bases. Germline assignment: CDR1 SGDLS and CDR2 YYNGEE. With V trimmed by 0 bases and J by 0 bases, 2 bases remained unmatched. The CDR3 covers 17 residues. Using reference TRBV9 and TRBJ2-1 for the parts outside the CDR3, the full variable domain is DSGVTQTPKHLITATGQRVTLRCSPRSGDLSVYWYQQSLDQGLQFLIQYYNGEERAKGNILERFSAQQFPDLHSELNLSSLELGDSALYFCASSVGSGRASYNEQFFGPGTRLTVL.

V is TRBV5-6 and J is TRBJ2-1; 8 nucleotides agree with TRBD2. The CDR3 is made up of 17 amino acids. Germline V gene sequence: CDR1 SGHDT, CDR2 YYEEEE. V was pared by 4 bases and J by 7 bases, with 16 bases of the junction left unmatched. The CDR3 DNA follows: TGTGCCAGCAGCCCCAGCACGGGTACCAGCGGGGGAAATGAGCAGTTCTTC. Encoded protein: CASSPSTGTSGGNEQFF.

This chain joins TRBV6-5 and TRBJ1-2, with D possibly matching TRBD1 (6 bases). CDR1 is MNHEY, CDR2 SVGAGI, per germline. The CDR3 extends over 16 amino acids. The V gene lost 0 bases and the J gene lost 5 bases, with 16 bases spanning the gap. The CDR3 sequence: CASSYSTLGTLYGYTF. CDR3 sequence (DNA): TGTGCCAGCAGTTACTCGACTTTGGGGACACTTTATGGCTACACCTTC.

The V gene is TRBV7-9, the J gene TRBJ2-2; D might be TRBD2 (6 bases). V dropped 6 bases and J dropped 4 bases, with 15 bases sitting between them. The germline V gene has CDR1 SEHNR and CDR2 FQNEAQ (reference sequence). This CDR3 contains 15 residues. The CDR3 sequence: CASRLVAGSTGELFF. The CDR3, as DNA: TGTGCCAGCAGGCTCGTTGCCGGGAGCACCGGGGAGCTGTTTTTT.

CDR3 loop: CAIRTGQPTGELFF. In nucleotides, the CDR3 is TGTGCCATCAGAACGGGACAGCCGACCGGGGAGCTGTTTTTT. This chain links TRBV10-3 with TRBJ2-2; TRBD1 aligns across 7 bases. Germline CDR1 reads ENHRY; CDR2 reads SYGVKD. This CDR3 is 14 amino acids long. The J segment lost 5 bases and the V segment lost 6 bases, leaving 6 bases of the junction unmatched.

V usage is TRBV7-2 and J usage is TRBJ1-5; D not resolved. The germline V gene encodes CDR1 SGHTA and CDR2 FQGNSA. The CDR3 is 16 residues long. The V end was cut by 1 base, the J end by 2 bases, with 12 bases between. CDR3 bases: TGTGCCAGCAGCTTAGTAGGCGGGGATGGCAATCAGCCCCAGCATTTT. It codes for CASSLVGGDGNQPQHF.

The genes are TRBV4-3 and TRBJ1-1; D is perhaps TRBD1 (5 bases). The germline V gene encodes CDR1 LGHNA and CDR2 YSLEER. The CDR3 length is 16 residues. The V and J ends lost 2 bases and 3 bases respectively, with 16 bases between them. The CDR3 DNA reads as TGCGCCAGCAGCCAAAATGGTGTGGGAGGGGACACTGAAGCTTTCTTT. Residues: CASSQNGVGGDTEAFF.

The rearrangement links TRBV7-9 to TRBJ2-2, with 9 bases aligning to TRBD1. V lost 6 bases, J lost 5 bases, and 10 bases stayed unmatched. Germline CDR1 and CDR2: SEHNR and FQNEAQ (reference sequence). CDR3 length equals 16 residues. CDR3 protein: CASRDAGTGKTGELFF. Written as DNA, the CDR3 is TGTGCCAGCAGGGATGCCGGGACAGGGAAGACCGGGGAGCTGTTTTTT.

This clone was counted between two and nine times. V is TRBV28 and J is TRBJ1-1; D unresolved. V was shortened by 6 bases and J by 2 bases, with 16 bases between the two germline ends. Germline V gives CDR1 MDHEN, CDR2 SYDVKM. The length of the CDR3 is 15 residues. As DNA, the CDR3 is TGTGCCAGCAGCCTCCCGCTGACGGGAAACACTGAAGCTTTCTTT. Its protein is CASSLPLTGNTEAFF.

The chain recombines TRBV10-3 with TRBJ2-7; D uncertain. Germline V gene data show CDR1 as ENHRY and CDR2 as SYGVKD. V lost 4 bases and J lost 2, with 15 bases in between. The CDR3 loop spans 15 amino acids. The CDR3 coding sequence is TGTGCCATCAGTGGATCGCCTAGTATTCCCTACGAGCAGTACTTC. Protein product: CAISGSPSIPYEQYF.

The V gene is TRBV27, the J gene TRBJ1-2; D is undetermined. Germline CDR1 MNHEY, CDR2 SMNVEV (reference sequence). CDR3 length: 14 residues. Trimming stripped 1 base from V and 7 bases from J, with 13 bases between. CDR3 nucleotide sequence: TGTGCCAGCAGTTTATTGAGTGCTCGGTCTGGCTACACCTTC. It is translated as CASSLLSARSGYTF.

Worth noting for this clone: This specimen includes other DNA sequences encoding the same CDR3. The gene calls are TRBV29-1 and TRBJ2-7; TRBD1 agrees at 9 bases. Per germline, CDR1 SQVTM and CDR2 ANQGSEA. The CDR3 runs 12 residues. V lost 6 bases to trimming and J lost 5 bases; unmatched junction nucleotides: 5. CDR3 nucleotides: TGCAGCGTGGACAGGGGTAGCGACGAGCAGTACTTC. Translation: CSVDRGSDEQYF.

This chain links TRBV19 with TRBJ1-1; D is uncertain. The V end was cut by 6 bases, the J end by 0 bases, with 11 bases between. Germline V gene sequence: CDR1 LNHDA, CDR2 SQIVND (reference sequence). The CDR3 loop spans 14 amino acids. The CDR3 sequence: CASRYGNLNTEAFF. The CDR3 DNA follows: TGTGCCAGTAGATACGGTAATTTGAACACTGAAGCTTTCTTT.

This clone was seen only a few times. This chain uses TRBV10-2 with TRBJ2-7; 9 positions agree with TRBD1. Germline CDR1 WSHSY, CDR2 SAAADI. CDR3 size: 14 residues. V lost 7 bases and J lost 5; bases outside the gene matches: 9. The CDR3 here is CASKRQGGENEQYF. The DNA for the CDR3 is TGCGCCAGCAAAAGACAGGGGGGGGAGAACGAGCAGTACTTC.

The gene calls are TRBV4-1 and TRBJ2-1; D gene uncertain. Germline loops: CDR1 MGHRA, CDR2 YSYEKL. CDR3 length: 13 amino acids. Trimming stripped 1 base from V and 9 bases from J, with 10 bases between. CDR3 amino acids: CASSQVVGVEQFF. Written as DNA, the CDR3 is TGCGCCAGCAGCCAAGTTGTTGGAGTTGAGCAGTTCTTC.

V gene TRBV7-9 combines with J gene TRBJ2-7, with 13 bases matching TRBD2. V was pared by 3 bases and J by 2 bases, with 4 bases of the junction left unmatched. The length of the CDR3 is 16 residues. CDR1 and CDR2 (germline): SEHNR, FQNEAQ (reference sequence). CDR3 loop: CASSLGTSGRAYEQYF. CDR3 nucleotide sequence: TGTGCCAGCAGCTTGGGAACTAGCGGGAGGGCCTACGAGCAGTACTTC.

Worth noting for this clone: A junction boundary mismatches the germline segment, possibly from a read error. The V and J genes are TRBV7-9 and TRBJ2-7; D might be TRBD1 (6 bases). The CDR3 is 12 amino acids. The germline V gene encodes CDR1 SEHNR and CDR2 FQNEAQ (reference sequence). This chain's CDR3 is CSSRPERGEQYF. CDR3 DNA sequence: TGTTCCAGCAGGCCAGAAAGGGGGGAGCAGTACTTC.

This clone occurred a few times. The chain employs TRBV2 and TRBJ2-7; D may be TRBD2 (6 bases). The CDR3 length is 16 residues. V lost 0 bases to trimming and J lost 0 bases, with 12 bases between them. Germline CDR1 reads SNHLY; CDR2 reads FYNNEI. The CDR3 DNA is TGTGCCAGCAGTGAAGCGCAGAGCGGGCTCTCCTACGAGCAGTACTTC. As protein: CASSEAQSGLSYEQYF. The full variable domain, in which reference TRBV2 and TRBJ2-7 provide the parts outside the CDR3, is EPEVTQTPSHQVTQMGQEVILRCVPISNHLYFYWYRQILGQKVEFLVSFYNNEISEKSEIFDDQFSVERPDGSNFTLKIRSTKLEDSAMYFCASSEAQSGLSYEQYFGPGTRLTVT.